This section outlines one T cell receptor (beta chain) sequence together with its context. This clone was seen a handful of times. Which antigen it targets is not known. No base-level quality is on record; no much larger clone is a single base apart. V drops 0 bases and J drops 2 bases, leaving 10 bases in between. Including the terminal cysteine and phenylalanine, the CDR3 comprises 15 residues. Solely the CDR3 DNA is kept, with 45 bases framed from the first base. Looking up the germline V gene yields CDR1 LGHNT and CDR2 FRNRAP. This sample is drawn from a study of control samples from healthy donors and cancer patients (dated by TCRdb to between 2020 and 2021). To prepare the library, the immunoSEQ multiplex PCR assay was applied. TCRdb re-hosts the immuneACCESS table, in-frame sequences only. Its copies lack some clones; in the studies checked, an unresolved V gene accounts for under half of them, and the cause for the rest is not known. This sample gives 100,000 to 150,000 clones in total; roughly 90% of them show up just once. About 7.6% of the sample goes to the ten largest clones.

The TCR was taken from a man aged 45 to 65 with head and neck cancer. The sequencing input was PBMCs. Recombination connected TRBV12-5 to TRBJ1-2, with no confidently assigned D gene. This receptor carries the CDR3 CASGLVLGPNYGYTF. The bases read TGTGCTAGTGGTTTGGTACTTGGCCCCAACTATGGCTACACCTTC.